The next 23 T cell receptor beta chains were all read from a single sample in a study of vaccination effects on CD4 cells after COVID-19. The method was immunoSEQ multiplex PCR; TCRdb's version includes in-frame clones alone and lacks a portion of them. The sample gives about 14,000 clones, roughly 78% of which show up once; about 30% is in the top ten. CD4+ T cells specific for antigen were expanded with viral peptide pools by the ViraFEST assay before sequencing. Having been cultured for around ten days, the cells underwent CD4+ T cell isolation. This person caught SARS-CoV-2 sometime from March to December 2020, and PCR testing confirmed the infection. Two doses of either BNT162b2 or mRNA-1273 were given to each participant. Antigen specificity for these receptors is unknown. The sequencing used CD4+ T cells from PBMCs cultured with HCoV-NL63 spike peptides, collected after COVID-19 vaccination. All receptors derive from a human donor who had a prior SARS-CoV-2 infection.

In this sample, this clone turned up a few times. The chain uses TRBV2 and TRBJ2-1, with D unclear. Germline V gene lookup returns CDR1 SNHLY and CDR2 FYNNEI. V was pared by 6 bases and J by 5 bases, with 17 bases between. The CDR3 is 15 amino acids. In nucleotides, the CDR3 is TGTGCCAGCAGGGAAATGGGTTCACAAAACAATGAGCAGTTCTTC. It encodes CASREMGSQNNEQFF.

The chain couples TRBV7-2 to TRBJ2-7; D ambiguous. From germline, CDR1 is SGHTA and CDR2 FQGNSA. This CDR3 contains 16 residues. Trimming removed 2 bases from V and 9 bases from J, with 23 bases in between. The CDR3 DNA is TGTGCCAGCAGCTTATTCGTGGGTAGTGAATATTATGGGCAGTACTTC. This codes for CASSLFVGSEYYGQYF. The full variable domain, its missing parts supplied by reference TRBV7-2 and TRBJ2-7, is GAGVSQSPSNKVTEKGKDVELRCDPISGHTALYWYRQSLGQGLEFLIYFQGNSAPDKSGLPSDRFSAERTGGSVSTLTIQRTQQEDSAVYLCASSLFVGSEYYGQYFGPGTRLTVT.

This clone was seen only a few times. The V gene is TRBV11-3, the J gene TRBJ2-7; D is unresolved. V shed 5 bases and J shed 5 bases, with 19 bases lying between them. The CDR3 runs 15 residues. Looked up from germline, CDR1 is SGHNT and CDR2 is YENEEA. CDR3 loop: CASSPIRSRLHEQYF. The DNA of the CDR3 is TGTGCCAGCAGCCCCATTCGGTCACGCCTCCACGAGCAGTACTTC.

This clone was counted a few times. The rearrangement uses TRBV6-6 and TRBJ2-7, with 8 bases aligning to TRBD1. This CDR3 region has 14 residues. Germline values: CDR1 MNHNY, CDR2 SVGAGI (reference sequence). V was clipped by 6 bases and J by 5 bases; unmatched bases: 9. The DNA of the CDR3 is TGTGCCAGCAGACGAGGACAGGGAGGCAACGAGCAGTACTTC. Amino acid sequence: CASRRGQGGNEQYF.

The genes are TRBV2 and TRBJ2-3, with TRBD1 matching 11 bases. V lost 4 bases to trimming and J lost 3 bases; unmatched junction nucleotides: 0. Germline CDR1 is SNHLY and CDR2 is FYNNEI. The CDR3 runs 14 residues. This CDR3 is CASSGDRGTDTQYF. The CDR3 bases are TGTGCCAGCAGTGGGGACAGGGGGACAGATACGCAGTATTTT.

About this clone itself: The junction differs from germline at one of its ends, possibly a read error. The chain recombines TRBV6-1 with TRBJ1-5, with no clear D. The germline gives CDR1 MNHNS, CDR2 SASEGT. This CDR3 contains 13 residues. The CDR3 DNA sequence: TGTGCCAGCAGAGAAGGTATGACGCAGCCCCAGCATTTT. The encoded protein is CASREGMTQPQHF.

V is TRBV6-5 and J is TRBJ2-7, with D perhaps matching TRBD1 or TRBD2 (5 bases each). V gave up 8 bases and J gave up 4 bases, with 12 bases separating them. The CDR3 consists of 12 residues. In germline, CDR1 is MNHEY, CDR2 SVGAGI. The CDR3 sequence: CASARGGYEQYF. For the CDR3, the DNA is TGTGCCAGCGCGAGGGGCGGATACGAGCAGTACTTC.

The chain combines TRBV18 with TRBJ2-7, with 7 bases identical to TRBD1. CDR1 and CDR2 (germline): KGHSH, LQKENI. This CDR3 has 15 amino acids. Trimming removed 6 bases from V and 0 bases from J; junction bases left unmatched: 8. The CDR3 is CASSSGTVNSYEQYF. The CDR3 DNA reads TGTGCCAGCTCGTCCGGGACAGTCAACTCCTACGAGCAGTACTTC.

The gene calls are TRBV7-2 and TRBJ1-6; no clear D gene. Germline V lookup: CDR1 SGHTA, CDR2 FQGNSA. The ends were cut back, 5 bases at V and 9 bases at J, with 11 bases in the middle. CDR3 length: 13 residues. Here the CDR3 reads CASSQTGGSPLHF. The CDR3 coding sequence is TGTGCCAGCAGCCAGACCGGCGGTTCACCCCTCCACTTT.

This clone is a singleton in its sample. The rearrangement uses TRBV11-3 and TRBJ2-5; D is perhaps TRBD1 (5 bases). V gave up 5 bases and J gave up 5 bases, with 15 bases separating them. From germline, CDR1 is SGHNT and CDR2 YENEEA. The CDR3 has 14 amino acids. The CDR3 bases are TGTGCCAGCAGCCCCAGGGCAATGACGGAGACCCAGTACTTC. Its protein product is CASSPRAMTETQYF.

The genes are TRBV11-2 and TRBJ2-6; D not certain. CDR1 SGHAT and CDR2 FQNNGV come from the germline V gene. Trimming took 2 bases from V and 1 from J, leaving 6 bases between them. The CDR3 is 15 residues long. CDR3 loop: CASSLQVSGANVLTF. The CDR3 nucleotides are TGTGCCAGCAGCTTACAGGTTTCTGGGGCCAACGTCCTGACTTTC. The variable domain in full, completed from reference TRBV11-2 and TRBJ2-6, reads EAGVAQSPRYKIIEKRQSVAFWCNPISGHATLYWYQQILGQGPKLLIQFQNNGVVDDSQLPKDRFSAERLKGVDSTLKIQPAKLEDSAVYLCASSLQVSGANVLTFGAGSRLTVL.

The CDR3 loop reads CASSLAPASGGARVDEQYF. CDR3 DNA: TGTGCCAGCAGCTTAGCGCCGGCTAGCGGGGGGGCCCGGGTTGACGAGCAGTACTTC. The chain uses TRBV7-6 and TRBJ2-7; TRBD2 agrees at 12 bases. The germline gives CDR1 SGHVS, CDR2 FNYEAQ. The CDR3 loop spans 19 amino acids. J was trimmed by 5 bases and V by 0 bases; bases with no gene match: 14.

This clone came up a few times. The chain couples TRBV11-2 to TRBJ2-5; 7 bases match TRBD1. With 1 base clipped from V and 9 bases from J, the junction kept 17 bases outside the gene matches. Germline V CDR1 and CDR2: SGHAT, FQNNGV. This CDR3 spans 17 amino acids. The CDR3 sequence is CASSLVGLRQGVGAQYF. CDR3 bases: TGTGCCAGCAGCTTAGTGGGGCTTCGGCAGGGGGTTGGGGCCCAGTACTTC.

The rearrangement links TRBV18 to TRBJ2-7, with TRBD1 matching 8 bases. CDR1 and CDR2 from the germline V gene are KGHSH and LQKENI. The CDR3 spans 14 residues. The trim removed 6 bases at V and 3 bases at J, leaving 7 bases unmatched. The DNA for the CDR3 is TGTGCCAGCTCCGACAGGACAGGGAGCTACGAGCAGTACTTC. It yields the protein CASSDRTGSYEQYF.

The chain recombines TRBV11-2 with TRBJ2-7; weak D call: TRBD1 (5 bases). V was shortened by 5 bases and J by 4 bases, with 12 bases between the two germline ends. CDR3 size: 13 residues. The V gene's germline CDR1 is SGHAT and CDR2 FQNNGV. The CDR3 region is CASSPDRIYEQYF. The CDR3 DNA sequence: TGTGCCAGCAGCCCCGACAGAATTTACGAGCAGTACTTC.

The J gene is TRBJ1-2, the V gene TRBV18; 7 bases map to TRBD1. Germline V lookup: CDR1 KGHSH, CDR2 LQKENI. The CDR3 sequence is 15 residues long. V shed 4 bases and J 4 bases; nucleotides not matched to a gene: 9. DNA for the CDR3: TGTGCCAGCTCACAAGGACAGGAGTCCTTCTATGGCTACACCTTC. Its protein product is CASSQGQESFYGYTF.

Here the CDR3 DNA reads TGCGCCAGCAGCCGGGGGCCAGGGACCGATCAGCCCCAGCATTTT. This codes for CASSRGPGTDQPQHF. J is TRBJ1-5 and V is TRBV5-1; TRBD1 is a possible D gene (6 bases). This CDR3 region has 15 residues. Germline V gene sequence: CDR1 SGHRS, CDR2 YFSETQ. The V end was cut by 4 bases, the J end by 5 bases, with 16 bases between.

The chain's CDR3 is CATKSLSGYEQYF. The CDR3 nucleotides read TGTGCCACAAAAAGCCTTAGCGGCTACGAGCAGTACTTC. The genes are TRBV18 and TRBJ2-7, with a possible D match to TRBD2 (6 bases). CDR1 KGHSH and CDR2 LQKENI come from the germline V gene. Between the trimmed V and J ends, which lost 10 bases and 3 bases, there was a span of 16 bases. This CDR3 is built from 13 residues. Together with reference TRBV18 and TRBJ2-7, the CDR3 gives the full variable domain: NAGVMQNPRHLVRRRGQEARLRCSPMKGHSHVYWYRQLPEEGLKFMVYLQKENIIDESGMPKERFSAEFPKEGPSILRIQQVVRGDSAAYFCATKSLSGYEQYFGPGTRLTVT.

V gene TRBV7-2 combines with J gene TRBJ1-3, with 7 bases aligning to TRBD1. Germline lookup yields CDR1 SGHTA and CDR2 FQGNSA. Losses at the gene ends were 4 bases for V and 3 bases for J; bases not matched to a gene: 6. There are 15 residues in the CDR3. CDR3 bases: TGTGCCAGCAGCTCAAGACAGGGTGATGGAAACACCATATATTTT. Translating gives CASSSRQGDGNTIYF.

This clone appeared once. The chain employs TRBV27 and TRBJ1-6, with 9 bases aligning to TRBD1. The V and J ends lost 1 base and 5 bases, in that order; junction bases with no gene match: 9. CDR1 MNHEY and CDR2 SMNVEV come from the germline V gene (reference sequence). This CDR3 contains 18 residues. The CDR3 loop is CASSLYGDRAGNNSPLHF. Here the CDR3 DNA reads TGTGCCAGCAGTTTATATGGGGACAGGGCCGGGAATAATTCACCCCTCCACTTT.

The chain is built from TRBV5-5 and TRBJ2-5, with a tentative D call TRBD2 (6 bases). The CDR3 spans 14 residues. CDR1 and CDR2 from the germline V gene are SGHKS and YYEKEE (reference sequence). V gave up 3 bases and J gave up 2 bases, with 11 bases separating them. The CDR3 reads CASSWAGTQETQYF. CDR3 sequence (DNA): TGTGCCAGCAGCTGGGCCGGGACTCAAGAGACCCAGTACTTC.

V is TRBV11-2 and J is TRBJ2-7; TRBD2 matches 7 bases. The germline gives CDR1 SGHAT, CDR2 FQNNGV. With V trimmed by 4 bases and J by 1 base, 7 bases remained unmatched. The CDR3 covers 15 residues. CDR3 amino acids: CASSSASGSSYEQYF. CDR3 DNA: TGTGCCAGCAGCTCGGCTAGCGGCAGTTCCTACGAGCAGTACTTC.

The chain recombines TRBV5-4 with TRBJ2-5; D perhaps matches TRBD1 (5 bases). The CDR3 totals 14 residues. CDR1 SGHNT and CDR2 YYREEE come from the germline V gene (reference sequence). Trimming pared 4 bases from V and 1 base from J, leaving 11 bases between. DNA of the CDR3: TGTGCCAGCAGCCTCTGGGGCAGCCAAGAGACCCAGTACTTC. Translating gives CASSLWGSQETQYF.